This TCR beta chain originates from a study of shared clonotypes between healthy human individuals (dated by TCRdb to the early 2020s). With respect to the entire study: The cohort included a few men and a couple of women between 18 and 49 years of age. The study deeply sequenced blood TCR repertoires of about 5 healthy adults to estimate repertoire size and the extent of clonotype sharing between individuals. Different laboratories and diverse techniques were used to prepare libraries and sequence TCR repertoires, to increase sequencing depth and limit assay-specific biases. Leukapheresis yielded between about 0.94 and 9.5 billion PBMCs per donor.

In regard to this clone: Its binding antigen is unknown. No quality values exist for individual bases; no much larger clone is one base distant.

Paper-wide results and their limitations: Sampling was restricted to blood, and TCR repertoires in tissues likely differ from the TCR repertoires found in blood. Because the study included only a small number of donors, the genetic and exposure-history diversity represented was limited. Pairwise subsampling led to the expectation that sequencing depth would affect the degree of clonotype sharing among donors.

Using the deep immunoSEQ assay, TCR CDR3 regions were amplified from genomic DNA by multiplex PCR. Extracted genomic DNA from each cell subset was distributed evenly across all wells of several immunoSEQ 96-well plates, and each plate was treated as a replicate. For unsorted PBMC, each replicate PCR was loaded with roughly 270 ng genomic DNA, equivalent to 30,000 or so T cell genomes. Ten immunoSEQ deep assay plates were used to sequence the unsorted PBMC genomic DNA. Purified libraries were quantified with a Qubit 3.0 fluorometer, sized on a Bioanalyzer 2100, and re-quantified with the KAPA Library Quantification kit. Every immunoSEQ 96-well plate was sequenced on a separate single-read 150-cycle Illumina NextSeq 550 flow cell. In the authors' own workflow: Because only junctional sequences without quality scores were contained in the immunoSEQ output, filtering matching that applied to full-length reads could not be performed. To assign V/J genes and CDR3, sequences were annotated using PyIR, a Python wrapper for IgBLAST v1.9, with IMGT germline references. Reads were filtered out if the reads had weak V/J assignments (E-value above 1e-6), no CDR3, stop codons, out-of-frame junctions, or ambiguous translated residues. V3J clonotypes were defined as sequences sharing the same inferred V gene, J gene, and CDR3 amino acid sequence. Percentage overlap between repertoires was calculated by dividing the number of shared unique clonotypes by the size of the smaller repertoire. Repertoire richness was assessed with RTK rarefaction, the Chao1 estimator, and Recon v2.1 estimates of unobserved clonotypes. Sourced from immuneACCESS, this table was stored by TCRdb with only in-frame sequences that have V and J called. A share of the clones is absent; for the studies checked, an unresolved V gene accounts for under half, and the remainder has no known explanation. That table is the source of V, J and clone size, and D and trimming were worked out from the DNA. A total of some 96,000 clones appear in this sample, around 47% of them only once. The ten top clones hold roughly 16% of the sample.

Reading from cysteine to phenylalanine, the CDR3 counts 12 amino acids. Here the CDR3 DNA is all that survives: 36 bases in frame from base 1. V gives up 3 bases and J gives up 5 bases, and the segment between their germline ends measures 5 bases. In the germline V gene (reference sequence), CDR1 corresponds to GTSNPN and CDR2 to SVGIG. Donors were healthy HIV-negative adults with no recently reported acute infections or vaccinations. Every donor was a Caucasian adult residing in Nashville, Tennessee, USA. For unsorted samples, approximately 89 million PBMCs were counted, and genomic DNA was extracted using the QIAamp DNA Blood Mini kit. Blood was obtained by leukapheresis, after which PBMCs were separated by Ficoll-Histopaque density gradient centrifugation and cryopreserved in liquid nitrogen vapor phase.

This TCR was recovered from a woman in her thirties or forties in good health. Some clones in this sample may be carry-over from other donors' samples. The specimen sequenced was PBMCs. This chain is built from TRBV30 and TRBJ1-6; no D segment can be confidently identified. CDR3 reads: CAWSRNNSPLHF. DNA sequence: TGTGCCTGGAGCAGGAATAATTCACCCCTCCACTTT.